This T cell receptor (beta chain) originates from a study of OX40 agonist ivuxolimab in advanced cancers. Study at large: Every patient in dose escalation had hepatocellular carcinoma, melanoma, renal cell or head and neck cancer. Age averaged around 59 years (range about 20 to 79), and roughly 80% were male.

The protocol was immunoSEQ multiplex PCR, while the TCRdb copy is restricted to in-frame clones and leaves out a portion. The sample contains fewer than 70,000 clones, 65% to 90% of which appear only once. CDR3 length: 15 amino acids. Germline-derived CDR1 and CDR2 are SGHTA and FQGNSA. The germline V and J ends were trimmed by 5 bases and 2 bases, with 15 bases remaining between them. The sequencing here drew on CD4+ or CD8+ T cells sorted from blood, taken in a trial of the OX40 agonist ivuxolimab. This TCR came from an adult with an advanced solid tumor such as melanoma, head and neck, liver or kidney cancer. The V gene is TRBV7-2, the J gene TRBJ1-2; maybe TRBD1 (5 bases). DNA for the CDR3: TGTGCCAGCAGCCCGGGGGGTGGGAGCAACTATGGCTACACCTTC. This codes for CASSPGGGSNYGYTF.